This is a list of T cell receptor beta chains from one sample in a study of shared clonotypes between healthy human individuals. Assay: immunoSEQ multiplex PCR; the TCRdb copy retains only in-frame clones and omits some. The sample holds about 2.1 million clones, around 93% seen once. Sequencing was carried out using naive CD8+ T cells from PBMCs. The receptors were gathered from a man between 18 and 29 years old in good health. Some clones in this sample may be carry-over from other donors' samples. The CDR3 runs from the conserved cysteine through the conserved F or W. Clone sizes are given selectively: once, few, many, or a class where the clone is expanded.

TRBV7-3	TRBJ2-3	NA	CASSQGRTDTQYF
TRBV27	TRBJ2-1	NA	CASSFRNREIVQFF
TRBV30	TRBJ1-5	few	CAWSVRTGNNQPQHF
TRBV7-9	TRBJ2-1	once	CASSLGRHHEQFF
TRBV20-1	TRBJ2-7	NA	CGSTGRFEQYF
TRBV5-5	TRBJ2-7	NA	CASSFTGTGIDEQYF
TRBV11-1	TRBJ2-3	NA	CASSFFQGGPGDTQYF
TRBV19	TRBJ1-2	NA	CASSPRGLLTPYGYTF
TRBV15	TRBJ2-7	once	CATSRRPGSSYEQYF
TRBV7-9	TRBJ2-7	NA	CASSLPTSGVDYEQYF
TRBV13	TRBJ2-1	NA	CASSLMEGNNEQFF
TRBV19	TRBJ1-1	NA	CASSIFMNTEAFF
TRBV27	TRBJ2-3	once	CASGNRKKSTDTQYF
TRBV4-1	TRBJ1-5	NA	CASSPQGGVNQPQHF
TRBV29-1	TRBJ1-4	NA	CSVEDRGEKLFF
TRBV14	TRBJ2-7	NA	CASSRNRDRAGYEQYF
TRBV12-5	TRBJ2-1	NA	CASGLVTTGGWDEQFF
TRBV27	TRBJ1-1	NA	CASSALGGQLYDTEAFF
TRBV4-1	TRBJ2-7	NA	CASSQGQPASGYEQYF
TRBV27	TRBJ2-3	NA	CASSFVPALTDTQYF
TRBV6-5	TRBJ2-1	NA	CASTAASNNEQFF
TRBV29-1	TRBJ1-1	NA	CSVAGPSGAEAFF
TRBV5-1	TRBJ1-1	NA	CASSLAQRRGWGTEAFF
TRBV7-2	TRBJ2-1	NA	CASSLAGGYLTNEQFF
TRBV27	TRBJ2-2	once	CASRGVNTGELFF
TRBV28	TRBJ2-7	NA	CASSLSDRGDYEQYF
TRBV6-5	TRBJ2-1	NA	CASSPRDIYNEQFF
TRBV6-5	TRBJ1-1	NA	CASSLRTVMNTEAFF
TRBV28	TRBJ1-2	NA	CASRRIREVNYGYTF
TRBV4-1	TRBJ2-1	NA	CASSQEGDGYNEQFF
TRBV9	TRBJ2-7	NA	CASSPDRSPSSYEQYF
TRBV28	TRBJ1-5	NA	CASSFGSLQPQHF
TRBV15	TRBJ2-3	NA	CATSPKSGSWDTQYF
TRBV28	TRBJ1-2	once	CASIPTRGADGYTF
TRBV4-2	TRBJ2-7	once	CASSPTLGGSSYEQYF
TRBV11-2	TRBJ2-3	once	CASSRGQGGTDTQYF
TRBV28	TRBJ2-5	NA	CASSFAGGRETQYF
TRBV13	TRBJ2-1	NA	CASTPPGAWNEQFF
TRBV30	TRBJ1-3	NA	CAWSVVRPSGLNVGNTIYF
TRBV5-4	TRBJ1-5	NA	CASSGGGGRGFNQPQHF
TRBV7-8	TRBJ1-2	NA	CASSLVPGTAIGYTF
TRBV27	TRBJ2-1	NA	CASSETSSYNEQFF
TRBV27	TRBJ2-7	once	CASSLGLVYEQYF
TRBV7-9	TRBJ2-2	NA	CASSAGPRPGELFF
TRBV7-8	TRBJ2-5	NA	CASSYLRTAAETQYF
TRBV9	TRBJ2-7	once	CASSVEGTSYEQYF
TRBV11-3	TRBJ2-7	NA	CASSSRDSYEQYF
TRBV7-6	TRBJ2-7	NA	CASSEPGGAFEQYF
TRBV7-2	TRBJ2-3	NA	CASSSRTSGSPDTQYF
TRBV12-5	TRBJ1-3	once	CASGLVGAGNTIYF
TRBV7-9	TRBJ2-1	NA	CASSTTSGRSYNEQFF
TRBV4-1	TRBJ1-1	NA	CASSQVYQATNTEAFF
TRBV2	TRBJ2-1	NA	CASSQPVPVSNEQFF
TRBV11-2	TRBJ2-7	NA	CASSPQGTTYEQYF
TRBV5-4	TRBJ2-7	NA	CASSEGAGYEQYF
TRBV4-1	TRBJ2-7	NA	CASSQGQGNYEQYF